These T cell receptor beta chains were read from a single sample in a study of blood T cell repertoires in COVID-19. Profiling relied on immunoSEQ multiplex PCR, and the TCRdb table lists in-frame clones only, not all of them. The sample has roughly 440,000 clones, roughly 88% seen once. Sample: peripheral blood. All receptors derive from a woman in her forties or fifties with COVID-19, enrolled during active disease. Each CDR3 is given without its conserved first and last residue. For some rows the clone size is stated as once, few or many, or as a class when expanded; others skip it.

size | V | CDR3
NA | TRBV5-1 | ASSPSTGEVYGYT
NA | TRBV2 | ASSQTGLMNTEAF
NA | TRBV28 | ASSVQGFGYEQY
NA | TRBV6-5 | ASNRDRGNYGYT
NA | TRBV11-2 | ASSFGLAGNSYNEQF
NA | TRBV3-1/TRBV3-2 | ASFGGVDTQY
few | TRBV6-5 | ASSYARTSGTGELF
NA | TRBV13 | ASTLVTGGNGELF
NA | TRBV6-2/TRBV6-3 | ASSTQGGGEAF
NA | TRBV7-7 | ASSLERGQEQF
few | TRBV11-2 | ASSSNPAAFGYT
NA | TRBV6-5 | ASIFDRDSYGYT
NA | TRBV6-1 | ASSDPGRERLF
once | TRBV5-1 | ASSWGQEVSNYNEQF
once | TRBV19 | ASSITGVENQPQH
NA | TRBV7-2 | ASSSTGVGEKLF
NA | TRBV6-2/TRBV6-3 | ASSYGQYTEAF
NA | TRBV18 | ASSGTGAHDNEQF
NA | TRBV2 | ASRSLGTDTEAF
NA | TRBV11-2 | ASGQGLFSGNTIY
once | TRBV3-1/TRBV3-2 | ASSLPVGQGLPEGYT
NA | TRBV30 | AFRQGYEQY
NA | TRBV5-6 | ASSWDRGGSPLH
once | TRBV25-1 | ASSAGAEAF
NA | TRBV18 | ASSPPTRDRGHGYT
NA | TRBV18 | ASSRWEEDNEQF